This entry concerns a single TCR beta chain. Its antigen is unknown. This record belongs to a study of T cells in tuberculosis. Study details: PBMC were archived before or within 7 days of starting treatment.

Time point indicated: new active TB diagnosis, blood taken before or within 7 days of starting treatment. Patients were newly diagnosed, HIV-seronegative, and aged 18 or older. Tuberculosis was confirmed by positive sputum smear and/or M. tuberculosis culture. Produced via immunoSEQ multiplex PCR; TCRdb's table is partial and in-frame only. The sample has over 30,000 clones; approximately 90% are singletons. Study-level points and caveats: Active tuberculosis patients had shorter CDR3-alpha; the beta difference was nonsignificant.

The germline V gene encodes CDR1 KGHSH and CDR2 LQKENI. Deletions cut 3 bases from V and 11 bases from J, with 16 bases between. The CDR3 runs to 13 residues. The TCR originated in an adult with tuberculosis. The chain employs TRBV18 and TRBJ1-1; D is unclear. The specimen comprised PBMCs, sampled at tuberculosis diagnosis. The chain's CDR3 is CASSPAEGSVAFF. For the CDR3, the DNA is TGTGCCAGCTCACCCGCGGAAGGGAGTGTGGCTTTCTTT.